This T cell receptor beta chain was captured in a study of Graves' ophthalmopathy and Graves' hyperthyroidism. The CDR3 contains 15 residues. CDR1 is SGHTA, CDR2 FQGNSA, per germline. Amplification of the TCR beta CDR3 regions used RNA transcripts (as template). The first round was an RT-PCR with HTBI primers, and the second round was a multiplex PCR. TCRdb processed the multiplex PCR reads anew with MiXCR; each CDR3 protein has one entry. The data contain 660,000 or so distinct CDR3 sequences, over 40% of them singletons. A diagnosis was made from clinical symptoms together with serum thyroxine, TRAb, thyroid ultrasound and orbital computed tomography. The count of this clonotype is one. The junction shows a germline mismatch at one end, possibly a read error.

Sequenced sample: peripheral blood. This TCR derives from an adult man with Graves' ophthalmopathy. The chain combines TRBV7-2 with TRBJ1-6; no firm D call. CDR3 sequence reads: CASSQGLPPNSPPHF. CDR3 in DNA: TGTGCCAGCAGCCAAGGGCTTCCTCCCAATTCACCCCCCCACTTT.